This T cell receptor (beta chain) was identified during a study of CD8 T cells in Susac syndrome. About the study: At the time of blood draw, patients with Susac syndrome were therapy-naive, receiving corticosteroids, or receiving intravenous immunoglobulin alone.

It was with random hexamers that about 0.45 to 1 ug RNA was reverse transcribed. Amplification of TCR beta CDR3 spanned 54 Vbeta and 13 Jbeta via immunoSEQ multiplex PCR. TCRdb redid the calling of the immunoSEQ multiplex PCR reads with MiXCR, one entry per CDR3 protein. The sample gives 210,000 or so distinct CDR3 sequences, about 94% of which show up once; about 0.14% is in the top ten. The CDR3 has 18 residues. J lost 0 bases, V lost 1 base, and 12 bases had no gene match. The V gene's germline CDR1 is LGHNA and CDR2 YSLEER. The receptor comes from a human donor with Susac syndrome. The sample consisted of CD4+ T cells from PBMCs. This rearrangement joins TRBV4-3 to TRBJ2-7; 7 bases are shared with TRBD2. In DNA form, the CDR3 reads TGCGCCAGCAGCCAAGGGCCCCCGGGAGGTTACCTCTCCTACGAGCAGTACTTC. It translates to CASSQGPPGGYLSYEQYF.